The clone carrying this TCR beta chain was seen more than once but under ten times. As originally analysed: Amplified reference gene primers provided the basis for estimating nucleated cell counts. Produced via immunoSEQ multiplex PCR; TCRdb's table is partial and in-frame only. V, J and clone size reflect that table, while D and trimming were determined from the DNA. The data show 200,000 to 300,000 clones, around 88% seen once. The CDR3 totals 15 residues. Germline V gene data show CDR1 as SGHTS and CDR2 as YDEGEE. V shed 1 base and J shed 5 bases, with 16 bases lying between them. The data derive from a study of blood T cell repertoires in COVID-19. As for the study in general: Whether acute or convalescent, the COVID-19 samples came from the United States, Italy and Spain. PBMCs, B-cell-depleted T cells, or T cells were the source of the cDNA or gDNA that made up the material.

Sequencing was done on a sample of peripheral blood. The chain carries TRBV5-8 and TRBJ2-7, with D perhaps matching TRBD2 (7 bases). This TCR came from a man between 25 and 39 years old with active or convalescent COVID-19. The DNA of the CDR3 is TGTGCCAGCAGCTTGTTTGGGGGGGCCGTCGACGAGCAGTACTTC. Translating gives CASSLFGGAVDEQYF.